This TCR beta chain was observed in a study of HIV-infected patients and healthy controls. This clonotype turned up a few times. TCRdb re-derived calls from the 5' RACE reads in MiXCR, one entry per CDR3 protein. In the table there are 55,000 to 70,000 distinct CDR3 sequences, over 15% of which are singletons. Sequencing input: CD4+ T cells from blood. The TCR sequence derives from a human donor in good health.

The CDR3 DNA follows: TGTGCCAGCAGCTTAGACAAGTGGACAGATACGCAGTATTTT. Its translation: CASSLDKWTDTQYF. The rearrangement joins TRBV11-2 to TRBJ2-3; D is uncertain. This CDR3 region has 14 residues. V dropped 0 bases and J dropped 3 bases, with 7 bases sitting between them. Per the germline V gene, CDR1 is SGHAT and CDR2 is FQNNGV.